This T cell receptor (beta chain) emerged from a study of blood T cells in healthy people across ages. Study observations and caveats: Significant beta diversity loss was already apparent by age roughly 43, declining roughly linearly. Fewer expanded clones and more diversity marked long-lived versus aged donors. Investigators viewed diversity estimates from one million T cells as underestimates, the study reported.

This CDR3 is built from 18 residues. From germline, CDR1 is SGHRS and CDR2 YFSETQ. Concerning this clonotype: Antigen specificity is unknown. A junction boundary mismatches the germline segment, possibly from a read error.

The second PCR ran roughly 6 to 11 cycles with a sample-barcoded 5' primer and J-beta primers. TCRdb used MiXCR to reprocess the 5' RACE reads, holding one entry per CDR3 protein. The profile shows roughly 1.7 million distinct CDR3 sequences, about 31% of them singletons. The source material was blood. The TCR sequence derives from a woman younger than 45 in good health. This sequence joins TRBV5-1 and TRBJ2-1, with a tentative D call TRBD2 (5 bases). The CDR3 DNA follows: TGCACCAGCAGCTTGGAAGGAAGAGGGTCCCCTGTGAACAGTAAGCAGTTCTTC. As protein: CTSSLEGRGSPVNSKQFF.